The present T cell receptor (beta chain) was sequenced within a study of T cells in Graves' hyperthyroidism and ophthalmopathy. Patients showing uncontrolled infection, other autoimmune disease, pregnancy or lactation were ineligible. This clonotype was seen a single time. As yet, its antigen is unknown. Germline assignment: CDR1 SGHRS and CDR2 YFSETQ. With 2 bases removed from V and 5 bases from J, the gap between germline ends came to 19 bases. The CDR3 is 17 amino acids. Overall study results and limits: Blood also contained most expanded thyroid clonotypes above 0.001. From stable hyperthyroidism, ophthalmopathy was set apart by a 13 V-J model.

TCR beta CDR3 regions were amplified from RNA transcripts. With the HTBI primer set, the TCR CDR3 went through a first round of RT-PCR. In TCRdb, the multiplex PCR reads were re-called with MiXCR into one record per CDR3 protein. The repertoire holds 450,000 to 700,000 distinct CDR3 sequences, with more than 45% as singletons. This receptor was obtained from an adult woman with Graves' disease, either hyperthyroidism or ophthalmopathy (not recorded which). The chain is built from TRBV5-1 and TRBJ1-4; a possible D gene is TRBD1 (6 bases). Sequenced sample: peripheral blood or thyroid tissue (not recorded which). The CDR3 DNA is TGCGCCAGCAGCTTTCGCGCAGGGGCAGACAGGAATGAAAAACTGTTTTTT. Translated: CASSFRAGADRNEKLFF.